This is a list of T cell receptor beta chains from one sample in a study of T-cell memory formation after mild COVID-19. Using its own MiXCR run on the 5' RACE reads, TCRdb lists one record per CDR3 protein. Here the sample spans about 340,000 distinct CDR3 sequences, around 13% being singletons. Sequenced sample: PBMCs or a T cell subset sorted from them (not recorded which). The receptors come from a young man who had mild COVID-19 (a few samples of this study predate the infection). Cell type and time point are not known. CDR3s include the opening cysteine and the closing phenylalanine or tryptophan. A D gene is named only where the DNA matches it firmly. A clone size is listed for some rows: how often the clone was seen (once, few, many), or a class if it is expanded.

j_gene: TRBJ1-1
abundance: .
v_gene: TRBV7-6
d_gene: TRBD1
CDR3aa: CASSPRQDRGDTEAFF
CDR3nt: TGTGCCAGCAGCCCCCGTCAGGACAGGGGAGACACTGAAGCTTTCTTT

j_gene: TRBJ2-2
abundance: few
v_gene: TRBV6-5
d_gene: .
CDR3aa: CASSYSSGARSTGELFF
CDR3nt: TGTGCCAGCAGTTATTCTTCCGGGGCTCGTAGCACCGGGGAGCTGTTTTTT

j_gene: TRBJ1-1
abundance: few
v_gene: TRBV5-1
d_gene: .
CDR3aa: CASSLVGGVNTEAFF
CDR3nt: TGCGCCAGCAGCTTGGTCGGGGGGGTGAACACTGAAGCTTTCTTT

j_gene: TRBJ2-2
abundance: .
v_gene: TRBV6-5
d_gene: .
CDR3aa: CASKGVAGELFF
CDR3nt: TGTGCCAGCAAAGGAGTGGCCGGGGAGCTGTTTTTT

j_gene: TRBJ2-7
abundance: .
v_gene: TRBV4-1
d_gene: .
CDR3aa: CASSQVFRDFSYEKYF
CDR3nt: TGCGCCAGCAGCCAAGTTTTCCGGGACTTCTCCTACGAGAAGTACTTC

j_gene: TRBJ2-4
abundance: few
v_gene: TRBV20-1
d_gene: .
CDR3aa: CSARDRDSKNIQYF
CDR3nt: TGCAGTGCTAGAGATCGGGACTCGAAAAACATTCAGTACTTC

j_gene: TRBJ1-1
abundance: few
v_gene: TRBV7-9
d_gene: .
CDR3aa: CASSLAALTRAFF
CDR3nt: TGTGCCAGCAGCTTAGCGGCTCTAACCCGGGCTTTCTTT

j_gene: TRBJ1-1
abundance: .
v_gene: TRBV10-3
d_gene: .
CDR3aa: CAISESGYRTNTEAFF
CDR3nt: TGTGCCATCAGTGAGAGCGGATACAGGACGAACACTGAAGCTTTCTTT

j_gene: TRBJ2-3
abundance: few
v_gene: TRBV28
d_gene: .
CDR3aa: CASSSPGQLFTDTQYF
CDR3nt: TGTGCCAGCAGTTCTCCCGGACAGCTATTCACAGATACGCAGTATTTT

j_gene: TRBJ2-3
abundance: many
v_gene: TRBV20-1
d_gene: TRBD2
CDR3aa: CSAPHLAGPGDTQYF
CDR3nt: TGCAGTGCTCCCCACTTAGCGGGGCCGGGAGATACGCAGTATTTT

j_gene: TRBJ1-1
abundance: many
v_gene: TRBV12-3/TRBV12-4
d_gene: .
CDR3aa: CASSFLEGRAFF
CDR3nt: TGTGCCAGCAGTTTTTTGGAGGGACGAGCTTTCTTT

j_gene: TRBJ2-7
abundance: few
v_gene: TRBV20-1
d_gene: .
CDR3aa: CSARTGISYEQYF
CDR3nt: TGCAGTGCTCGGACGGGGATTTCCTACGAGCAGTACTTC

j_gene: TRBJ2-1
abundance: many
v_gene: TRBV12-3/TRBV12-4
d_gene: .
CDR3aa: CASREPSAKQFF
CDR3nt: TGTGCCAGCAGGGAACCTAGCGCCAAGCAGTTCTTC

j_gene: TRBJ1-2
abundance: few
v_gene: TRBV6-5
d_gene: .
CDR3aa: CASSPHTFPYGYTF
CDR3nt: TGTGCCAGCAGCCCGCATACATTTCCCTATGGCTACACCTTC

j_gene: TRBJ2-5
abundance: .
v_gene: TRBV5-1
d_gene: .
CDR3aa: CASSLSAGFSETQYF
CDR3nt: TGCGCCAGCAGCTTGTCGGCGGGGTTCTCAGAGACCCAGTACTTC

j_gene: TRBJ1-2
abundance: few
v_gene: TRBV28
d_gene: .
CDR3aa: CASSRHWTSGYTF
CDR3nt: TGTGCCAGCAGTCGTCATTGGACATCTGGCTACACCTTC

j_gene: TRBJ2-5
abundance: many
v_gene: TRBV12-3/TRBV12-4
d_gene: .
CDR3aa: CASSLARRETQYF
CDR3nt: TGTGCCAGCAGTTTAGCCAGGCGGGAGACCCAGTACTTC

j_gene: TRBJ1-6
abundance: few
v_gene: TRBV20-1
d_gene: TRBD1
CDR3aa: CSASAATGNSPLHF
CDR3nt: TGCAGTGCTAGCGCCGCGACAGGGAATTCACCCCTCCACTTT

j_gene: TRBJ2-3
abundance: many
v_gene: TRBV28
d_gene: .
CDR3aa: CASSLYATDTQYF
CDR3nt: TGTGCCAGCAGTTTATACGCCACAGATACGCAGTATTTT

j_gene: TRBJ1-1
abundance: .
v_gene: TRBV12-3/TRBV12-4
d_gene: .
CDR3aa: CASSRLVRGNTEAFF
CDR3nt: TGTGCCAGCAGCCGCTTGGTGAGGGGGAACACTGAAGCTTTCTTT

j_gene: TRBJ1-1
abundance: many
v_gene: TRBV12-3/TRBV12-4
d_gene: .
CDR3aa: CASSFWGIGTEAFF
CDR3nt: TGTGCCAGCAGTTTTTGGGGGATCGGCACTGAAGCTTTCTTT

j_gene: TRBJ2-5
abundance: few
v_gene: TRBV7-2
d_gene: TRBD2
CDR3aa: CASSSLGLAGQETQYF
CDR3nt: TGTGCCAGCAGCAGCTTAGGATTAGCGGGTCAAGAGACCCAGTACTTC

j_gene: TRBJ2-3
abundance: few
v_gene: TRBV27
d_gene: .
CDR3aa: CASTLGAGAGDTQYF
CDR3nt: TGTGCCAGCACCCTCGGCGCAGGGGCGGGAGATACGCAGTATTTT

j_gene: TRBJ2-2
abundance: .
v_gene: TRBV3-1
d_gene: .
CDR3aa: CASSQVIPHTGELFF
CDR3nt: TGTGCCAGCAGCCAAGTAATACCCCACACCGGGGAGCTGTTTTTT

j_gene: TRBJ1-2
abundance: .
v_gene: TRBV5-5
d_gene: .
CDR3aa: CASSLQGMGGYTF
CDR3nt: TGTGCCAGCAGCTTGCAGGGAATGGGTGGCTACACCTTC

j_gene: TRBJ2-3
abundance: .
v_gene: TRBV20-1
d_gene: TRBD2
CDR3aa: CSAGSGVSTDTQYF
CDR3nt: TGCAGTGCTGGGAGCGGGGTTAGCACAGATACGCAGTATTTT

j_gene: TRBJ2-3
abundance: .
v_gene: TRBV12-3/TRBV12-4
d_gene: TRBD1
CDR3aa: CASSSGTGSPDTQYF
CDR3nt: TGTGCCAGCAGCTCCGGGACAGGGAGCCCAGATACGCAGTATTTT

j_gene: TRBJ1-1
abundance: .
v_gene: TRBV21-1
d_gene: .
CDR3aa: CASSKEGGPSTEAFF
CDR3nt: TGTGCCAGCAGCAAAGAAGGGGGGCCTTCCACTGAAGCTTTCTTT

j_gene: TRBJ2-2
abundance: few
v_gene: TRBV3-1
d_gene: .
CDR3aa: CASSRQGGELFF
CDR3nt: TGTGCCAGCAGTCGCCAGGGCGGGGAGCTGTTTTTT

j_gene: TRBJ2-1
abundance: few
v_gene: TRBV12-3/TRBV12-4
d_gene: .
CDR3aa: CASTPSAFSSYNEQFF
CDR3nt: TGTGCCAGCACCCCATCGGCGTTCAGCTCCTACAATGAGCAGTTCTTC

j_gene: TRBJ2-5
abundance: few
v_gene: TRBV7-9
d_gene: .
CDR3aa: CASSLALSPLETQYF
CDR3nt: TGTGCCAGCAGCTTAGCCCTTTCCCCGCTAGAGACCCAGTACTTC

j_gene: TRBJ2-3
abundance: .
v_gene: TRBV5-5
d_gene: .
CDR3aa: CASSLSGSAYTDTQYF
CDR3nt: TGTGCCAGCAGCTTGTCCGGATCCGCCTACACAGATACGCAGTATTTT

j_gene: TRBJ1-2
abundance: few
v_gene: TRBV6-5
d_gene: .
CDR3aa: CASSQLGDARDGYTF
CDR3nt: TGTGCCAGCAGTCAACTAGGGGACGCCCGGGATGGCTACACCTTC

j_gene: TRBJ2-7
abundance: .
v_gene: TRBV4-1
d_gene: .
CDR3aa: CASRAPDSYEQYF
CDR3nt: TGCGCCAGCAGGGCCCCGGACAGCTACGAGCAGTACTTC

j_gene: TRBJ2-1
abundance: many
v_gene: TRBV5-1
d_gene: TRBD1
CDR3aa: CASSLFGTGGNEQFF
CDR3nt: TGCGCCAGCAGCTTGTTCGGGACAGGGGGCAATGAGCAGTTCTTC

j_gene: TRBJ1-6
abundance: many
v_gene: TRBV3-1
d_gene: .
CDR3aa: CASSLTDNSPLHF
CDR3nt: TGTGCCAGCAGCCTTACTGATAATTCACCCCTCCACTTT

j_gene: TRBJ2-3
abundance: .
v_gene: TRBV7-2
d_gene: TRBD2
CDR3aa: CASSDLTSGYTDTQYF
CDR3nt: TGTGCCAGCAGCGACCTTACTAGCGGGTACACAGATACGCAGTATTTT

j_gene: TRBJ2-2
abundance: .
v_gene: TRBV6-1
d_gene: .
CDR3aa: CASETTNTGELFF
CDR3nt: TGTGCCAGCGAGACAACGAACACCGGGGAGCTGTTTTTT

j_gene: TRBJ2-3
abundance: .
v_gene: TRBV28
d_gene: TRBD2
CDR3aa: CASRLAGRTDTQYF
CDR3nt: TGTGCCAGCCGCCTAGCGGGGAGAACAGATACGCAGTATTTT

j_gene: TRBJ2-1
abundance: few
v_gene: TRBV4-1
d_gene: TRBD1
CDR3aa: CASSSPAGGTGGFSSYNEQFF
CDR3nt: TGCGCCAGCAGCTCACCTGCCGGGGGGACAGGGGGCTTCAGCTCCTACAATGAGCAGTTCTTC

j_gene: TRBJ2-5
abundance: .
v_gene: TRBV11-2
d_gene: TRBD2
CDR3aa: CASSFWTSGGAETQYF
CDR3nt: TGTGCCAGCAGCTTCTGGACTAGCGGGGGAGCTGAGACCCAGTACTTC

j_gene: TRBJ1-4
abundance: few
v_gene: TRBV5-1
d_gene: .
CDR3aa: CASSSYDSNEKLFF
CDR3nt: TGCGCCAGCAGCTCCTATGACAGTAATGAAAAACTGTTTTTT

j_gene: TRBJ1-5
abundance: .
v_gene: TRBV18
d_gene: TRBD1
CDR3aa: CASSRTGPGRPQHF
CDR3nt: TGTGCCAGCTCACGGACAGGGCCGGGGAGGCCCCAGCATTTT

j_gene: TRBJ2-7
abundance: few
v_gene: TRBV18
d_gene: .
CDR3aa: CASRTDYEQYF
CDR3nt: TGTGCCAGCAGGACCGACTACGAGCAGTACTTC

j_gene: TRBJ2-1
abundance: .
v_gene: TRBV7-8
d_gene: .
CDR3aa: CASSLAPFNGQFF
CDR3nt: TGTGCCAGCAGCTTAGCACCGTTTAATGGGCAGTTCTTC

j_gene: TRBJ2-2
abundance: few
v_gene: TRBV14
d_gene: TRBD2
CDR3aa: CASSQGGEGQRNTGELFF
CDR3nt: TGTGCCAGCAGCCAAGGTGGGGAGGGGCAGAGGAACACCGGGGAGCTGTTTTTT

j_gene: TRBJ1-5
abundance: .
v_gene: TRBV4-2
d_gene: .
CDR3aa: CASSLLQGYGDQPQHF
CDR3nt: TGTGCCAGCAGCCTACTACAGGGATACGGGGATCAGCCCCAGCATTTT

j_gene: TRBJ1-5
abundance: .
v_gene: TRBV6-6
d_gene: .
CDR3aa: CASSGAFRQPQHF
CDR3nt: TGTGCCAGCAGTGGGGCGTTCCGCCAGCCCCAGCATTTT

j_gene: TRBJ1-2
abundance: .
v_gene: TRBV6-2/TRBV6-3
d_gene: .
CDR3aa: CASRPDVYGYTF
CDR3nt: TGTGCCAGCAGACCCGATGTCTATGGCTACACCTTC

j_gene: TRBJ1-5
abundance: few
v_gene: TRBV12-3/TRBV12-4
d_gene: TRBD1
CDR3aa: CASGPGQESNQPQHF
CDR3nt: TGTGCCAGCGGGCCGGGACAGGAAAGCAATCAGCCCCAGCATTTT

j_gene: TRBJ1-2
abundance: few
v_gene: TRBV7-8
d_gene: .
CDR3aa: CASTPDQGSGGYTF
CDR3nt: TGTGCCAGCACCCCCGATCAGGGATCCGGTGGCTACACCTTC

j_gene: TRBJ1-5
abundance: .
v_gene: TRBV5-1
d_gene: TRBD1
CDR3aa: CASSPETGVQPQHF
CDR3nt: TGCGCCAGCAGCCCTGAGACAGGGGTTCAGCCCCAGCATTTT

j_gene: TRBJ2-7
abundance: few
v_gene: TRBV2
d_gene: .
CDR3aa: CASSEDWGRGNEQYF
CDR3nt: TGTGCCAGCAGTGAAGATTGGGGTCGAGGTAACGAGCAGTACTTC

j_gene: TRBJ1-2
abundance: few
v_gene: TRBV11-1
d_gene: .
CDR3aa: CASSPDLREYGYTF
CDR3nt: TGTGCCAGCAGCCCCGACCTGAGGGAATATGGCTACACCTTC